A selection of T cell receptor beta chains follows, all from one sample in a study of post-analysis software for immune sequencing data. TCRdb ran MiXCR on the PCR reads and lists one entry per CDR3 protein. The sample has about 200,000 distinct CDR3 sequences, over 25% seen once. What was sequenced was blood. The receptors were gathered from a girl aged 2-17 years with multiple sclerosis. CDR3s include the opening cysteine and the closing phenylalanine or tryptophan. D genes are given only for firm matches. Some rows have no size entry. The others give once, few or many, or a class for an expanded clone.

d_call,clone_size,v_call,j_call,cdr3_aa,cdr3_nt
TRBD2,many,TRBV18,TRBJ2-7,CASSPTAGTTGYEQYF,TGTGCCAGCTCACCAACAGCAGGGACTACCGGTTACGAGCAGTACTTC
NA,few,TRBV3-1,TRBJ2-1,CASSQVLGAVSSYNEQFF,TGTGCCAGCAGCCAAGTTTTGGGAGCGGTGAGCTCCTACAATGAGCAGTTCTTC
NA,NA,TRBV30,TRBJ1-2,CAFGHGYGYTF,TGTGCCTTTGGACACGGCTATGGCTACACCTTC
TRBD2,many,TRBV5-1,TRBJ2-3,CASSLRSSGGTSTDTQYF,TGCGCCAGCAGCTTACGGTCTAGCGGAGGAACTAGCACAGATACGCAGTATTTT
NA,few,TRBV30,TRBJ2-3,CAWSASGTPADTQYF,TGTGCCTGGAGTGCCTCCGGGACGCCGGCAGATACGCAGTATTTT
NA,many,TRBV20-1,TRBJ2-4,CSARDSKNIQYF,TGCAGTGCTAGAGATAGTAAAAACATTCAGTACTTC
TRBD2,NA,TRBV5-1,TRBJ2-7,CASSRGLAETYEQYF,TGCGCCAGCAGCCGGGGACTAGCGGAGACCTACGAGCAGTACTTC
TRBD1,few,TRBV19,TRBJ2-3,CASSTTGDRTDTQYF,TGTGCCAGTAGTACCACAGGGGACCGCACAGATACGCAGTATTTT
NA,NA,TRBV20-1,TRBJ2-1,CSASGAGRSYNEQFF,TGCAGTGCTAGCGGGGCGGGCCGCTCCTACAATGAGCAGTTCTTC
NA,many,TRBV28,TRBJ2-7,CASSLSNEQYF,TGTGCCAGCAGTTTGTCGAACGAGCAGTACTTC
TRBD2,many,TRBV20-1,TRBJ2-1,CSAELAGGVGEQFF,TGCAGTGCTGAACTAGCGGGGGGTGTGGGTGAGCAGTTCTTC
NA,few,TRBV20-1,TRBJ1-1,CSAGSPTLGNTEAFF,TGCAGTGCTGGGTCTCCAACCCTGGGGAACACTGAAGCTTTCTTT
NA,few,TRBV12-3/TRBV12-4,TRBJ2-7,CASSLRRSSYEQYF,TGTGCCAGCAGTCTCCGACGGAGCTCCTACGAGCAGTACTTC
TRBD2,many,TRBV7-3,TRBJ2-1,CASSLGPSGGYNEQFF,TGTGCCAGCAGCCTAGGGCCCAGCGGGGGGTACAATGAGCAGTTCTTC
NA,NA,TRBV20-1,TRBJ2-7,CSASIWDEQYF,TGCAGTGCTAGTATCTGGGACGAGCAGTACTTC
NA,NA,TRBV28,TRBJ1-5,CASSFPQGERNQPQHF,TGTGCCAGCAGTTTCCCCCAGGGCGAACGCAATCAGCCCCAGCATTTT
TRBD2,NA,TRBV6-2/TRBV6-3,TRBJ2-6,CASSYSGGTGANVLTF,TGTGCCAGCAGTTACTCGGGGGGGACTGGGGCCAACGTCCTGACTTTC
TRBD1,many,TRBV6-2/TRBV6-3,TRBJ2-5,CASSDTGGAWETQYF,TGTGCCAGCAGCGACACAGGGGGCGCGTGGGAGACCCAGTACTTC
NA,NA,TRBV12-5,TRBJ2-6,CASGEGRSGANVPTF,TGTGCTAGTGGTGAGGGACGCTCTGGGGCCAACGTCCCGACTTTC
TRBD1,NA,TRBV5-1,TRBJ1-4,CASSRRTGANEKRFF,TGCGCCAGCAGTCGAAGGACAGGAGCAAATGAAAAACGGTTTTTT
NA,many,TRBV7-3,TRBJ1-1,CASSFARNTEAFF,TGTGCCAGCAGCTTTGCCCGGAACACTGAAGCTTTCTTT
TRBD1,few,TRBV2,TRBJ2-6,CASSEAPRQGAGWLLSGANVLTF,TGTGCCAGCAGTGAAGCGCCCAGACAGGGGGCGGGATGGCTACTCTCTGGGGCCAACGTCCTGACTTTC
NA,once,TRBV20-1,TRBJ2-7,CSARVLGGSSYNEQYF,TGCAGTGCTAGGGTTTTGGGGGGAAGTTCCTACAATGAGCAGTACTTC
NA,NA,TRBV20-1,TRBJ1-1,CSASPGYTEAFF,TGCAGCGCTTCTCCAGGGTACACTGAAGCTTTCTTT
NA,NA,TRBV7-6,TRBJ1-5,CASSLTTLWGNWGNQPQHF,TGTGCCAGCAGCTTAACGACACTATGGGGGAATTGGGGCAATCAGCCCCAGCATTTT
NA,few,TRBV7-2,TRBJ1-1,CASSSSRVHTEAFF,TGTGCCAGCAGCTCGAGCAGGGTGCACACTGAAGCTTTCTTT
NA,NA,TRBV28,TRBJ2-7,CATSGGGGYEQYF,TGTGCCACCAGTGGTGGAGGGGGCTACGAGCAGTACTTC
NA,many,TRBV24-1,TRBJ2-3,CATSDFSGGGDTQYF,TGTGCCACCAGTGATTTTTCCGGCGGTGGAGATACGCAGTATTTT
NA,many,TRBV6-1,TRBJ1-2,CASREGPRGYGYTF,TGTGCCAGCAGGGAAGGGCCCAGGGGCTATGGCTACACCTTC
NA,few,TRBV12-5,TRBJ1-1,CASGPSGVHTEAFF,TGTGCTAGTGGTCCCTCGGGGGTACACACTGAAGCTTTCTTT
NA,few,TRBV4-2,TRBJ2-1,CASSTGSASSYEQFF,TGTGCCAGCAGCACGGGTAGCGCCTCCTCCTACGAGCAGTTCTTC
TRBD1,NA,TRBV28,TRBJ2-4,CASSLLTGLKNIQYF,TGTGCCAGCAGTTTACTGACAGGGCTAAAAAACATTCAGTACTTC
TRBD2,NA,TRBV2,TRBJ2-3,CASSENRIAGSGVVTQYF,TGTGCCAGCAGTGAAAACCGGATAGCGGGGTCTGGGGTCGTTACGCAGTATTTT
NA,many,TRBV4-1,TRBJ2-6,CASSQNEKRSGANVLTF,TGCGCCAGCAGCCAAAATGAAAAGAGATCTGGGGCCAACGTCCTGACTTTC
NA,few,TRBV12-3/TRBV12-4,TRBJ2-1,CASSLDLCNEQFF,TGTGCCAGCAGTTTAGACTTATGCAATGAGCAGTTCTTC
NA,many,TRBV12-3/TRBV12-4,TRBJ2-1,CASTRGISYNEQFF,TGTGCCAGCACAAGGGGGATCTCCTACAATGAGCAGTTCTTC
NA,many,TRBV7-9,TRBJ2-7,CASSSVDEQYF,TGTGCCAGCAGCTCGGTCGACGAGCAGTACTTC
TRBD1,few,TRBV18,TRBJ1-1,CASSPTGQTKAFF,TGTGCCAGCTCACCAACGGGACAGACAAAAGCTTTCTTT
NA,many,TRBV29-1,TRBJ2-1,CSVEPINYNEQFF,TGCAGCGTTGAACCGATTAACTACAATGAGCAGTTCTTC
TRBD2,many,TRBV5-1,TRBJ2-5,CASSSQGLAGVGETQYF,TGCGCCAGCAGCTCTCAGGGCCTAGCGGGAGTAGGAGAGACCCAGTACTTC
NA,many,TRBV12-3/TRBV12-4,TRBJ2-5,CASSPPAGETQYF,TGTGCCAGCAGCCCCCCGGCGGGCGAGACCCAGTACTTC
NA,NA,TRBV30,TRBJ1-1,CAWRVLMSTEAFF,TGTGCCTGGAGAGTCCTGATGAGCACTGAAGCTTTCTTT
TRBD2,NA,TRBV20-1,TRBJ2-5,CSARDGGAQETQYF,TGCAGTGCCAGGGACGGGGGGGCCCAGGAGACCCAGTACTTC
TRBD1,many,TRBV16,TRBJ2-7,CASSQRSLKDRAYEQYF,TGTGCCAGCAGCCAACGTTCGTTAAAGGACAGGGCCTACGAGCAGTACTTC
NA,many,TRBV29-1,TRBJ2-7,CSVGHLKNTYEQYF,TGCAGCGTTGGGCACCTGAAGAATACCTACGAGCAGTACTTC
NA,NA,TRBV6-2/TRBV6-3,TRBJ2-3,CASIDHPGALSQYF,TGTGCCAGCATCGACCATCCGGGGGCCCTATCGCAGTATTTT
TRBD2,NA,TRBV20-1,TRBJ2-1,CSAPRGGAPYNEQFF,TGCAGTGCTCCACGGGGGGGCGCCCCCTACAATGAGCAGTTCTTC
TRBD1,NA,TRBV6-1,TRBJ1-2,CASSGDRNYGYTF,TGTGCCAGCAGTGGGGACAGGAACTATGGCTACACCTTC